This entry is about one T cell receptor beta chain. Its recognized antigen is unknown. No base qualities exist here, and no much larger clone lies one base off it. The CDR3 starts with the cysteine, ends with the phenylalanine, and has 13 residues. Only the CDR3 part of the read is kept: 39 bases, read in frame from the first base. The germline V gene encodes CDR1 SGDLS and CDR2 YYNGEE. V is reduced by 0 bases and J by 11 bases, leaving a spacing of 14 bases between them. This entry is derived from a study of shared clonotypes between healthy human individuals (dated by TCRdb to the early 2020s). Broadly, across the study: The cohort comprised a couple of women and a few men aged 18 to 49 years. For each donor, CD4 naive and CD4 memory were each run on three plates, CD8 naive on two plates, and CD8 memory on one plate. To estimate repertoire size and how much clonotypes are shared between individuals, the study performed deep sequencing of blood TCR repertoires from a few healthy adults. Libraries were prepared and TCR repertoires were sequenced by different laboratories using diverse techniques, in order to increase sequencing depth and limit assay-specific biases. Per donor, leukapheresis produced somewhere between about 0.94 and 8.9 billion PBMCs.

What the authors observed across the whole study: Estimated clonotype richness was generally larger for naive than for memory subsets. Sampling was restricted to blood, and TCR repertoires in tissues likely differ from the TCR repertoires found in blood. Incomplete sequencing was indicated by rarefaction of sorted-subset datasets, despite the large sequencing depth. Sharing across a handful of donors was observed for about 5% of naive CD4, 3% to 3.5% of naive CD8, 2% to 2.5% of memory CD4, and less than 0.45% of memory CD8 clonotypes. Because the study included a small number of donors, the genetic and exposure-history diversity represented was limited. Clonotypes shared by all four sorted-subset donors showed higher generation probabilities than non-shared clonotypes. Pairwise subsampling led to the expectation that sequencing depth would affect the degree of clonotype sharing among donors.

The donors were healthy, HIV-negative adults with no recently reported acute infections or vaccinations. Only Caucasian adults living in Nashville, Tennessee, USA were represented among the donors. CD4+ T cells were enriched through magnetic negative selection, after which naive cells were positively selected on CD45RA and the remaining negative fraction served as the memory subset. Blood was collected by leukapheresis, and PBMCs were isolated by Ficoll-Histopaque density gradient centrifugation and then cryopreserved in liquid nitrogen vapor phase. Analytical flow cytometry was used to check the purity and quantity of each magnetically sorted T cell population. Genomic DNA was isolated from each sorted fraction and quantified by UV absorbance on a Nanodrop 2000c. Using the deep immunoSEQ assay, multiplex PCR amplified TCR CDR3 regions from genomic DNA. Extracted genomic DNA from each cell subset was distributed evenly across all wells of several immunoSEQ 96-well plates, and each plate was treated as a replicate. For sorted subsets, around 0.2 ug of genomic DNA, equivalent to around 30,000 T cell genomes, went into each replicate PCR. Purified libraries were quantified with a Qubit 3.0 fluorometer, sized on a Bioanalyzer 2100, and re-quantified with the KAPA Library Quantification kit. Every immunoSEQ 96-well plate was sequenced on a separate single-read 150-cycle Illumina NextSeq 550 flow cell. The paper's processing steps were these. Because the immunoSEQ output included only junctional sequences and no quality scores, the filtering could not be the same as the filtering used for full-length reads. Sequences were annotated with PyIR, a Python wrapper for IgBLAST v1.9, using IMGT germline references to assign V/J genes and CDR3. Reads with weak V/J assignments (E-value above 1e-6), missing CDR3, stop codons, out-of-frame junctions, or ambiguous translated residues were removed. V3J clonotypes were defined as sequences sharing an identical inferred V gene, J gene, and CDR3 amino acid sequence. The percentage overlap between two repertoires was calculated by dividing the number of shared unique clonotypes by the size of the smaller repertoire. RTK rarefaction, the Chao1 estimator, and Recon v2.1 estimates of unobserved clonotypes were used to assess repertoire richness. Generation probabilities were computed with OLGA for all TCRbeta clonotypes obtained by the gDNA method from several donors. Drawn from immuneACCESS, this table holds only the in-frame rearrangements with V and J called that TCRdb kept. Clones are partly lost; checked studies trace under half to an unresolved V gene and leave the rest unexplained. V and J calls and clone size are those listed in that table; D and trimming were worked out from the DNA. The sample includes about 960,000 clones, with 76% observed a single time. The ten most abundant clones make up around 1.4% of the sample.

The chain couples TRBV9 to TRBJ2-5; the D gene cannot be resolved reliably. The sequence derives from a man aged 18 to 29 in good health. Sample: memory CD4+ T cells sorted from blood. The sample's cell subset or site label, decoded: CD45RA-negative fraction. The encoded CDR3 is CASSVGPDGEQYF. The DNA is TGTGCCAGCAGCGTAGGGCCAGATGGTGAGCAGTACTTC.